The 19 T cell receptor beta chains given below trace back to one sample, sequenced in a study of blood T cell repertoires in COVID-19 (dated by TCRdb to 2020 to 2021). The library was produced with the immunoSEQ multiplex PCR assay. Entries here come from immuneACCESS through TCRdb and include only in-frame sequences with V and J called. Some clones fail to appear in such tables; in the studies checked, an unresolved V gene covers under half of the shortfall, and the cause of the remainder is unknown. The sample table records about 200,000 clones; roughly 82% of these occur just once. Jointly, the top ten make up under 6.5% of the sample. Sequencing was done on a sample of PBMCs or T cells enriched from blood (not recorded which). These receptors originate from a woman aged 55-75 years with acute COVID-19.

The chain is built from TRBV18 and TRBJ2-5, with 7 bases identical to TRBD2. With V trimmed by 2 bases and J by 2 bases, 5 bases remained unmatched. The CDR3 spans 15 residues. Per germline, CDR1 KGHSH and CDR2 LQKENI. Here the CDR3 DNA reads TGTGCCAGCTCACCAGCTACTAGCGCACAAGAGACCCAGTACTTC. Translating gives CASSPATSAQETQYF. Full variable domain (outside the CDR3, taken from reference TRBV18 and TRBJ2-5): NAGVMQNPRHLVRRRGQEARLRCSPMKGHSHVYWYRQLPEEGLKFMVYLQKENIIDESGMPKERFSAEFPKEGPSILRIQQVVRGDSAAYFCASSPATSAQETQYFGPGTRLLVL.

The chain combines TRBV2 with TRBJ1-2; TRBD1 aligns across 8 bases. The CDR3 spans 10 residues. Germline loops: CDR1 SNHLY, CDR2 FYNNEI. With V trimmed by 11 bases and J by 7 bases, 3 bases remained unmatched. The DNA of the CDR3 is TGTGCCGTCACAGGGGGTGGCTACACCTTC. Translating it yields CAVTGGGYTF.

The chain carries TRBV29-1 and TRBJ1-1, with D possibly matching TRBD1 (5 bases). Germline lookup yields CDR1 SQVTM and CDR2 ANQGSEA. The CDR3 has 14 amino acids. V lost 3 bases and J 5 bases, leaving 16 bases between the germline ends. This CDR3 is CSVEQGQGGTEAFF. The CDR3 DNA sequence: TGCAGCGTTGAGCAGGGCCAGGGAGGAACTGAAGCTTTCTTT.

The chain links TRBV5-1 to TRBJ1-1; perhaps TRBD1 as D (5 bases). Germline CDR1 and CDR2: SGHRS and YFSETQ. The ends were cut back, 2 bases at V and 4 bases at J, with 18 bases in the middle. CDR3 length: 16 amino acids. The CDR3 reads CASSLGRGDLGTEAFF. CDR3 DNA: TGCGCCAGCAGCTTAGGTCGGGGGGATCTTGGCACTGAAGCTTTCTTT.

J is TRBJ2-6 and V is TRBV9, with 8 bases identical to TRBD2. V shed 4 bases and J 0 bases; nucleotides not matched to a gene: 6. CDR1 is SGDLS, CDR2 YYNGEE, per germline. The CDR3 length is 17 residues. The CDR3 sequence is CASSKVAGSSGANVLTF. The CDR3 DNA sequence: TGTGCCAGCAGCAAAGTAGCGGGAAGCTCTGGGGCCAACGTCCTGACTTTC.

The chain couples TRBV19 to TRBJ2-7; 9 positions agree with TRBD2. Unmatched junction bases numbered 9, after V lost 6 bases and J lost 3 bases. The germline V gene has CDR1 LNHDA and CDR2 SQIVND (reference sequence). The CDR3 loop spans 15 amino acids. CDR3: CASSVTSGDLYEQYF. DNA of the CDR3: TGTGCCAGTAGCGTGACTAGCGGAGACCTCTACGAGCAGTACTTC.

CDR3: CASSLTVAPGAFF. CDR3 sequence (DNA): TGTGCCAGCAGCTTAACGGTGGCGCCAGGAGCTTTCTTT. The chain carries TRBV7-9 and TRBJ1-1; D is unresolved. The germline gives CDR1 SEHNR, CDR2 FQNEAQ (reference sequence). V lost 2 bases to trimming and J lost 10 bases, with 14 bases between them. The CDR3 consists of 13 residues.

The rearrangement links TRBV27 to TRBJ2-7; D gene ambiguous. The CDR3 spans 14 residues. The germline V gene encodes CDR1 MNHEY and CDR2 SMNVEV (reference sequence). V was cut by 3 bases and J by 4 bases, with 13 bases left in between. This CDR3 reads CASSFGTAEYEQYF. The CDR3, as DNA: TGTGCCAGCAGTTTTGGTACGGCGGAGTACGAGCAGTACTTC.

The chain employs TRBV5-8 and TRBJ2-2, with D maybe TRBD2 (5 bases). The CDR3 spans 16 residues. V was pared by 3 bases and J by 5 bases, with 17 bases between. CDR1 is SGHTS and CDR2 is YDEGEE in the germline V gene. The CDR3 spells CASSSTTSMNTGELFF. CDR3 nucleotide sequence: TGTGCCAGCAGCTCGACAACTAGTATGAATACCGGGGAGCTGTTTTTT. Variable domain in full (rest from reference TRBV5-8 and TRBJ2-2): EAGVTQSPTHLIKTRGQQATLRCSPISGHTSVYWYQQALGLGLQFLLWYDEGEERNRGNFPPRFSGRQFPNYSSELNVNALELEDSALYLCASSSTTSMNTGELFFGEGSRLTVL.

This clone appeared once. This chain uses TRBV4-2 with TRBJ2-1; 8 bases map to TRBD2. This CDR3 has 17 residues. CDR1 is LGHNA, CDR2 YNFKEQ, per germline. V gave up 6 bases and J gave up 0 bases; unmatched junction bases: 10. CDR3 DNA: TGTGCCAGCAGACCTAGAATAGCGGGGAGCTCCTACAATGAGCAGTTCTTC. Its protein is CASRPRIAGSSYNEQFF.

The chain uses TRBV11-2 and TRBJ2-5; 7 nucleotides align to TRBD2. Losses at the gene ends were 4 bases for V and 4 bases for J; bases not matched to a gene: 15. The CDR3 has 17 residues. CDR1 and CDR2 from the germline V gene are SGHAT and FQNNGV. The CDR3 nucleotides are TGTGCCAGCAGCTGGCCGGGACTACCCTTTTTGGGAGAGACCCAGTACTTC. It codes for CASSWPGLPFLGETQYF.

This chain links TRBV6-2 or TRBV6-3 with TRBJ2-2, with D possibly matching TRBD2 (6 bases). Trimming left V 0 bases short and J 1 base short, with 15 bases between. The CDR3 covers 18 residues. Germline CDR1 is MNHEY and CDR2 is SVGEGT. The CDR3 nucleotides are TGTGCCAGCAGTTACTCGAAGTTTGCGGGGCTGAACACCGGGGAGCTGTTTTTT. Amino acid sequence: CASSYSKFAGLNTGELFF.

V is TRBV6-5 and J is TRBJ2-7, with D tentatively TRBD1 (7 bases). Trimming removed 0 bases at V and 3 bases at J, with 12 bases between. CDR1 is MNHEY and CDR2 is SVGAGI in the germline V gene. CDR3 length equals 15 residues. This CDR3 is CASSYSNQGGYEQYF. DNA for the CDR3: TGTGCCAGCAGTTACTCGAATCAGGGGGGCTACGAGCAGTACTTC.

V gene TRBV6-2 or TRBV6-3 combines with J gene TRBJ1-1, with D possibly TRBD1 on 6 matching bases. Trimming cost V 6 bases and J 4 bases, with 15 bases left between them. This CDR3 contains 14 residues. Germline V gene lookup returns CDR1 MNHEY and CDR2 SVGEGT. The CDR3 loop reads CASRPLQGSTEAFF. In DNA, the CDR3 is TGTGCCAGCAGACCTCTACAGGGATCCACTGAAGCTTTCTTT.

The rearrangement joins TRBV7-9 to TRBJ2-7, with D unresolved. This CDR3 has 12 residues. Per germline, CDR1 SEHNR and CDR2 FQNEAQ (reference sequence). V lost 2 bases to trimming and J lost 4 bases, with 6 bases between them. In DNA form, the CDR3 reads TGTGCCAGCAGCTTATTAGCTTACGAGCAGTACTTC. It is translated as CASSLLAYEQYF. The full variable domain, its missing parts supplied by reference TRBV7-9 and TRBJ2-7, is DTGVSQNPRHKITKRGQNVTFRCDPISEHNRLYWYRQTLGQGPEFLTYFQNEAQLEKSRLLSDRFSAERPKGSFSTLEIQRTEQGDSAMYLCASSLLAYEQYFGPGTRLTVT.

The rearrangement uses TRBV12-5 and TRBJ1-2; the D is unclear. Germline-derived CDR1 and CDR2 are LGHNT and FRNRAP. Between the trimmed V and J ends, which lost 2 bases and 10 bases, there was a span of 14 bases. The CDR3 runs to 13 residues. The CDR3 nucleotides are TGTGCTAGTGGTTTGAATCAGGTTGCGTCCTACACCTTC. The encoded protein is CASGLNQVASYTF.

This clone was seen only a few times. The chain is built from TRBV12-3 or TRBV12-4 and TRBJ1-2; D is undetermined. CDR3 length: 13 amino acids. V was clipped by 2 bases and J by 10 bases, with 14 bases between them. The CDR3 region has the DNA TGTGCCAGCAGTTTACTGGGCACTCCTGTCTACACCTTC. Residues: CASSLLGTPVYTF.

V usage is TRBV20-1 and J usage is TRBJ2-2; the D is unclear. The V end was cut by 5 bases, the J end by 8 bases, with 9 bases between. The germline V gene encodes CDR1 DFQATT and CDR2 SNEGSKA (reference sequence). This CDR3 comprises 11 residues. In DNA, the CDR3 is TGCAGTGCTCCCTCGGTGGGGGAGCTGTTTTTT. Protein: CSAPSVGELFF.

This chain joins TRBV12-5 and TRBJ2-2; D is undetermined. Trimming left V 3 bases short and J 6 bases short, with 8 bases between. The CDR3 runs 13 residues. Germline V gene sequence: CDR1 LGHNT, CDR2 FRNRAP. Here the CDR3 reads CASGLNLPGELFF. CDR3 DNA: TGTGCTAGTGGTTTAAATCTACCCGGGGAGCTGTTTTTT. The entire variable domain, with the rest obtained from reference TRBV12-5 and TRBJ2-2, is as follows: DARVTQTPRHKVTEMGQEVTMRCQPILGHNTVFWYRQTMMQGLELLAYFRNRAPLDDSGMPKDRFSAEMPDATLATLKIQPSEPRDSAVYFCASGLNLPGELFFGEGSRLTVL.